Following are 29 T cell receptor beta chains from one sample sequenced in a study of blood T cell repertoires in COVID-19. Assay used: immunoSEQ multiplex PCR; TCRdb lists only in-frame clones, some missing. This table holds hundreds of thousands of clones, around 90% found once. What was sequenced was PBMCs or T cells enriched from blood (not recorded which). All receptors derive from a woman in her thirties or forties with acute COVID-19.

CDR3 nucleotides: TGTGCCATCAGTCAGAAAACAGGGGGTGAGACTGAAGCTTTCTTT. Its protein is CAISQKTGGETEAFF. This chain connects TRBV10-3 to TRBJ1-1; 8 bases are a match to TRBD1. CDR1 is ENHRY and CDR2 is SYGVKD in the germline V gene. After removal of 5 bases from V and 5 bases from J, the junction contained 10 bases not matched to a gene. The CDR3 spans 15 residues.

The chain joins TRBV7-9 to TRBJ1-2; D not certain. Trimming removed 6 bases from V and 8 bases from J, with 16 bases in between. There are 13 residues in the CDR3. Germline CDR1 and CDR2: SEHNR and FQNEAQ (reference sequence). This chain's CDR3 is CASSEDRSGGYTF. DNA of the CDR3: TGTGCCAGCAGTGAGGATAGGTCGGGAGGCTACACCTTC.

This chain connects TRBV9 to TRBJ2-2; 16 bases are shared with TRBD2. V gave up 3 bases and J gave up 7 bases; unmatched junction bases: 6. The CDR3 loop spans 17 amino acids. Germline CDR1 reads SGDLS; CDR2 reads YYNGEE. CDR3 residues: CASSGGTSGGAVGELFF. DNA of the CDR3: TGTGCCAGCAGCGGTGGGACTAGCGGGGGGGCCGTCGGGGAGCTGTTTTTT.

The rearrangement joins TRBV7-2 to TRBJ1-2; a possible D gene is TRBD1 (6 bases). The CDR3 is 16 amino acids. The germline gives CDR1 SGHTA, CDR2 FQGNSA. V lost 6 bases, J lost 0 bases, and 17 bases lay in between. CDR3 region: CASRYTGTQTNYGYTF. The CDR3 DNA sequence: TGTGCCAGCAGGTACACCGGGACACAAACTAACTATGGCTACACCTTC.

J is TRBJ1-5 and V is TRBV19; maybe TRBD1 (6 bases). V shed 5 bases and J shed 2 bases, with 19 bases lying between them. The CDR3 consists of 17 residues. Germline values: CDR1 LNHDA, CDR2 SQIVND (reference sequence). As DNA, the CDR3 is TGTGCCAGTAGTGGCGGGGGCGCAGGATTAGGCAATCAGCCCCAGCATTTT. Protein product: CASSGGGAGLGNQPQHF.

The V and J genes are TRBV25-1 and TRBJ1-2; 8 bases fit TRBD1. Germline V gene lookup returns CDR1 MGHDK and CDR2 SYGVNS. The CDR3 spans 14 residues. Trimming took 3 bases from V and 4 from J; bases not matched to a gene: 4. This CDR3 is CASSETGEGYGYTF. The CDR3 DNA reads as TGTGCCAGCAGTGAGACAGGGGAGGGCTATGGCTACACCTTC.

This chain joins TRBV4-1 and TRBJ1-2; 7 bases are shared with TRBD1. Germline V CDR1 and CDR2: MGHRA, YSYEKL. CDR3 length equals 17 residues. J gave up 0 bases and V 5 bases, and 12 bases lay outside the gene matches. CDR3 DNA sequence: TGCGCCAGCAGCGCTGAACCCTACAGGGGAGCTAACTATGGCTACACCTTC. This encodes CASSAEPYRGANYGYTF.

This sequence joins TRBV7-9 and TRBJ2-3; 12 bases match TRBD2. Per the germline V gene, CDR1 is SEHNR and CDR2 is FQNEAQ (reference sequence). V shed 4 bases, J shed 5 bases, and the junction held 7 bases outside the gene matches. This CDR3 is 16 amino acids long. The CDR3 nucleotides read TGTGCCAGCAGCTCGTGGACTAGCGGGGATCAAGATACGCAGTATTTT. This translates into CASSSWTSGDQDTQYF.

This clone was counted a single time. This sequence joins TRBV10-2 and TRBJ1-6; TRBD1 matches at 9 bases. CDR1 is WSHSY, CDR2 SAAADI, per germline. The CDR3 extends over 15 amino acids. Trimming at V came to 6 bases and at J to 7 bases, leaving 7 bases not matched to a gene. The CDR3 spells CASSSGTGKNSPLHF. The CDR3 DNA is TGCGCCAGCAGCTCGGGGACAGGGAAAAATTCACCCCTCCACTTT.

The chain couples TRBV10-3 to TRBJ2-5; D uncertain. This CDR3 comprises 14 residues. Germline V CDR1 and CDR2: ENHRY, SYGVKD. V gave up 3 bases and J gave up 1 base, with 9 bases separating them. In nucleotides, the CDR3 is TGTGCCATCAGTGATCGAGGATCCCAAGAGACCCAGTACTTC. As protein: CAISDRGSQETQYF.

V is TRBV9 and J is TRBJ1-5, with 8 nucleotides matching TRBD1. Germline V gene data show CDR1 as SGDLS and CDR2 as YYNGEE. The CDR3 runs to 15 residues. Unmatched junction bases numbered 7, after V lost 3 bases and J lost 5 bases. In nucleotides, the CDR3 is TGTGCCAGCAGCGCCGGGACAGGAAGTTATCAGCCCCAGCATTTT. It yields the protein CASSAGTGSYQPQHF.

The chain carries TRBV30 and TRBJ1-1; D ambiguous. Germline assignment: CDR1 GTSNPN and CDR2 SVGIG (reference sequence). The CDR3 loop spans 12 amino acids. Trimming removed 4 bases at V and 3 bases at J, with 9 bases between. The CDR3 sequence is CAWNRGDTEAFF. For the CDR3, the DNA is TGTGCCTGGAATCGGGGTGACACTGAAGCTTTCTTT.

The chain has TRBV19 and TRBJ1-5; TRBD1 might be the D (6 bases). Germline V gene lookup returns CDR1 LNHDA and CDR2 SQIVND (reference sequence). The CDR3 length is 15 residues. Trimming cost V 7 bases and J 1 base, with 14 bases left between them. CDR3 in amino acids: CASTRAGQSNQPQHF. The CDR3 bases are TGTGCCAGTACCCGTGCAGGACAGAGCAATCAGCCCCAGCATTTT. Looking up the rest from reference TRBV19 and TRBJ1-5 gives the full variable domain: DGGITQSPKYLFRKEGQNVTLSCEQNLNHDAMYWYRQDPGQGLRLIYYSQIVNDFQKGDIAEGYSVSREKKESFPLTVTSAQKNPTAFYLCASTRAGQSNQPQHFGDGTRLSIL.

This chain links TRBV19 with TRBJ2-2, with D tentatively TRBD1 (6 bases). Germline V CDR1 and CDR2: LNHDA, SQIVND (reference sequence). V dropped 5 bases and J dropped 4 bases, with 11 bases sitting between them. There are 14 residues in the CDR3. DNA for the CDR3: TGTGCCAGTAGTTTACAGGGAACCACCGGGGAGCTGTTTTTT. Its protein product is CASSLQGTTGELFF. The whole variable domain, remainder taken from reference TRBV19 and TRBJ2-2, is DGGITQSPKYLFRKEGQNVTLSCEQNLNHDAMYWYRQDPGQGLRLIYYSQIVNDFQKGDIAEGYSVSREKKESFPLTVTSAQKNPTAFYLCASSLQGTTGELFFGEGSRLTVL.

The genes are TRBV7-8 and TRBJ2-1, with a weak D call TRBD1 (5 bases). Germline CDR1 reads SGHVS; CDR2 reads FQNEAQ. Trimming removed 4 bases from V and 3 bases from J, with 13 bases in between. This CDR3 contains 15 residues. CDR3 residues: CASSSYTDSYNEQFF. CDR3 coding DNA: TGTGCCAGCAGCTCCTACACTGACAGCTACAATGAGCAGTTCTTC.

The genes are TRBV18 and TRBJ2-1; the match to TRBD2 covers 13 bases. Germline V gene data show CDR1 as KGHSH and CDR2 as LQKENI. The CDR3 totals 16 residues. Trimming took 4 bases from V and 9 from J; bases not matched to a gene: 9. DNA of the CDR3: TGTGCCAGCTCACGGGAACTAGCGGGGGGGCCAAGTGAGCAGTTCTTC. This sequence encodes CASSRELAGGPSEQFF. The whole variable domain, filled in from reference TRBV18 and TRBJ2-1, reads NAGVMQNPRHLVRRRGQEARLRCSPMKGHSHVYWYRQLPEEGLKFMVYLQKENIIDESGMPKERFSAEFPKEGPSILRIQQVVRGDSAAYFCASSRELAGGPSEQFFGPGTRLTVL.

This rearrangement joins TRBV5-6 to TRBJ1-1; TRBD1 agrees at 7 bases. The V segment lost 1 base and the J segment 4 bases; nucleotides outside the gene matches: 13. Germline loops: CDR1 SGHDT, CDR2 YYEEEE. The CDR3 contains 17 residues. The CDR3 loop reads CASSLKGATILITEAFF. The CDR3 DNA follows: TGTGCCAGCAGCTTGAAGGGGGCGACGATCTTGATCACTGAAGCTTTCTTT. Full variable domain (rest looked up from reference TRBV5-6 and TRBJ1-1): DAGVTQSPTHLIKTRGQQVTLRCSPKSGHDTVSWYQQALGQGPQFIFQYYEEEERQRGNFPDRFSGHQFPNYSSELNVNALLLGDSALYLCASSLKGATILITEAFFGQGTRLTVV.

The J gene is TRBJ2-7, the V gene TRBV25-1; 8 nucleotides match TRBD1. With 2 bases clipped from V and 4 bases from J, the junction kept 13 bases outside the gene matches. The germline V gene encodes CDR1 MGHDK and CDR2 SYGVNS. The CDR3 is 17 residues long. The CDR3 DNA reads TGTGCCAGCAGTGAAGAGTTGCGGGCAGGGGGCAGGTACGAGCAGTACTTC. Translating gives CASSEELRAGGRYEQYF.

The chain employs TRBV7-8 and TRBJ2-1, with 12 bases identical to TRBD2. The germline CDR1 and CDR2 sequences are SGHVS and FQNEAQ. V trimming: 6 bases; J trimming: 6 bases; junction bases outside the gene matches: 6. This CDR3 has 15 amino acids. The CDR3 is CASSPPGLAGNEQFF. The CDR3 bases are TGTGCCAGCAGTCCTCCGGGACTAGCGGGCAATGAGCAGTTCTTC.

This clone has a handful of counts. The CDR3 sequence is CASSLNRNTEAFF. The DNA of the CDR3 is TGCGCCAGCAGCTTGAACAGGAACACTGAAGCTTTCTTT. This chain connects TRBV5-1 to TRBJ1-1; D gene unclear. Germline V gene data show CDR1 as SGHRS and CDR2 as YFSETQ. This CDR3 is 13 amino acids long. V lost 1 base to trimming and J lost 1 base, with 5 bases between them.

The chain combines TRBV6-2 or TRBV6-3 with TRBJ1-6; possibly TRBD1 for D (5 bases). V lost 0 bases, J lost 6 bases, and 9 bases lay in between. The CDR3 loop spans 15 amino acids. From germline, CDR1 is MNHEY and CDR2 SVGEGT. The CDR3 reads CASSYSQGGNSPLHF. The CDR3 bases are TGTGCCAGCAGTTACTCGCAGGGAGGTAATTCACCCCTCCACTTT.

The chain combines TRBV18 with TRBJ1-1; tentatively, D is TRBD1 (5 bases). CDR3 length: 15 amino acids. CDR1 is KGHSH, CDR2 LQKENI, per germline. Trimming stripped 1 base from V and 1 base from J, with 10 bases between. CDR3 residues: CASSPQTAPNTEAFF. DNA for the CDR3: TGTGCCAGCTCACCACAGACAGCTCCGAACACTGAAGCTTTCTTT.

The rearrangement uses TRBV16 and TRBJ2-1, with TRBD2 matching over 7 bases. J lost 5 bases, V lost 2 bases, and 9 bases had no gene match. Germline loops: CDR1 KGHSY, CDR2 FQNENV. The CDR3 loop spans 16 amino acids. CDR3 sequence (DNA): TGTGCCAGCAGCCAACCCCGGGAGCGGGGAGACAATGAGCAGTTCTTC. It translates to CASSQPRERGDNEQFF.

The rearrangement links TRBV12-5 to TRBJ2-3; TRBD2 agrees at 11 bases. V shed 6 bases and J 0 bases; nucleotides not matched to a gene: 8. Germline V gene lookup returns CDR1 LGHNT and CDR2 FRNRAP. The CDR3 has 17 residues. For the CDR3, the DNA is TGTGCTAGTGGCTCGGGGCTAGCGGGGGGAAGCACAGATACGCAGTATTTT. Translated, it gives CASGSGLAGGSTDTQYF.

The chain couples TRBV6-1 to TRBJ1-1; D call uncertain. The CDR3 is made up of 18 amino acids. The V end lost 0 bases, the J end lost 1 base, and 18 bases lay between the germline ends. CDR1 MNHNS and CDR2 SASEGT come from the germline V gene. The CDR3 loop is CASSEARLPTIKNTEAFF. The CDR3 bases are TGTGCCAGCAGTGAAGCGCGTCTGCCGACAATAAAGAACACTGAAGCTTTCTTT.

The rearrangement joins TRBV7-9 to TRBJ2-3; maybe TRBD1 (6 bases). V gave up 3 bases and J gave up 4 bases, with 14 bases separating them. The CDR3 is 15 residues long. In germline, CDR1 is SEHNR, CDR2 FQNEAQ (reference sequence). The DNA of the CDR3 is TGTGCCAGCAGCTTCGCTAGCCCAGGGGCAGATACGCAGTATTTT. Translating it yields CASSFASPGADTQYF.

This sequence joins TRBV19 and TRBJ2-3; TRBD2 agrees at 10 bases. Germline V gives CDR1 LNHDA, CDR2 SQIVND (reference sequence). V lost 5 bases and J lost 7; bases outside the gene matches: 6. There are 14 residues in the CDR3. CDR3 nucleotide sequence: TGTGCCAGTAGTCCCTCTAGCGGGAGAAATACGCAGTATTTT. Translated: CASSPSSGRNTQYF.

This rearrangement joins TRBV19 to TRBJ2-5, with 7 bases lining up with TRBD2. The CDR3 spans 14 residues. Per the germline V gene, CDR1 is LNHDA and CDR2 is SQIVND (reference sequence). Germline trimming cut 5 bases from V and 4 bases from J; bases unmatched to any gene: 7. In nucleotides, the CDR3 is TGTGCCAGTAGTCCCGATCCGGGGGGAGAGACCCAGTACTTC. It codes for CASSPDPGGETQYF.

V gene TRBV18 combines with J gene TRBJ1-1; D is perhaps TRBD1 (5 bases). Per the germline V gene, CDR1 is KGHSH and CDR2 is LQKENI. The CDR3 extends over 14 amino acids. Trimming cost V 3 bases and J 4 bases, with 12 bases left between them. CDR3 region: CASSPGPRATEAFF. The DNA for the CDR3 is TGTGCCAGCTCACCGGGGCCACGAGCCACTGAAGCTTTCTTT.